Sequencing of this T cell receptor (beta chain) was carried out in a study of blood T cell repertoires in COVID-19. Overall study context: COVID-19 samples collected from the United States, Italy and Spain covered acute and convalescent phases.

The table came from immunoSEQ multiplex PCR; TCRdb's copy has only in-frame clones and leaves some out. The sample contains roughly 80,000 clones, under 80% of which appear only once. The V and J ends lost 5 bases and 6 bases, in that order; junction bases with no gene match: 10. CDR1 is LNHDA, CDR2 SQIVND, per germline (reference sequence). CDR3 size: 15 residues. V usage is TRBV19 and J usage is TRBJ1-2; 9 bases are shared with TRBD1. Sequencing was carried out using peripheral blood. This TCR came from a human donor in a cohort sampled during active COVID-19. The CDR3 nucleotides read TGTGCCAGTAGTCAATCAACCGGGACAGGGCATGGCTACACCTTC. Its protein is CASSQSTGTGHGYTF.